This entry describes one T cell receptor beta chain. The target of this receptor is not known. No base quality values were provided; no much bigger clone lies one nucleotide off. This specimen belongs to a study of blood T cells in healthy people across ages (dated by TCRdb to 2015 to 2017). Regarding the study in general: In model experiments, template switching captured roughly one uniquely barcoded TCR beta cDNA molecule for every two T cells. The study measured age-related changes in TCR beta repertoire diversity using deep sequencing normalized with unique cDNA molecular identifiers. Four age groups were formed from the donors: young (average approximately 15 years), middle-aged (approximately 42), aged (roughly 59) and long-lived (about 75). The study analyzed two additional independent replicas of 1 million unique cDNA reads from the same blood draw for two donors, one aged 18 to 29 and one aged 80 or older. Results and caveats for the whole study, not just this receptor: Observed TCR beta diversity per million T cells fell roughly linearly with age, and a significant reduction was already apparent by age around 39. The long-lived group showed more naive CD4+ T cells, fewer expanded clones and increased TCR diversity than the aged group, suggesting age selection. Since profiling was done on bulk unsorted PBMCs, naive and antigen-experienced compartments could not be conclusively compared. Donor CMV infection status was unknown, potentially confounding age-related changes in expanded clonotypes. A strong correlation was found between observed TCR beta diversity and the percentage of naive T cells measured by flow cytometry. Estimates of total diversity based on one million sequenced T cells were regarded as lower bounds and as underestimates.

In the germline V gene, CDR1 corresponds to SQVTM and CDR2 to ANQGSEA. The cysteine opens and the phenylalanine closes a CDR3 of 13 amino acids. Only the CDR3 region is kept as DNA, spanning 39 bases read in frame from base 1. Library generation was performed with 5' RACE. These reads were obtained on an Illumina HiSeq 2500. The second PCR ran for roughly 7 to 12 cycles and used a J-beta primer mix along with a sample-barcoded 5' primer. Each TCR beta cDNA molecule received a unique molecular identifier from a template-switch 5' adaptor carrying 12 random nucleotides. Each sample yielded at least 2.5 million CDR3-containing paired-end reads. All of the RNA was converted into first-strand cDNA using the Mint cDNA synthesis kit, with a TRBC-specific oligonucleotide serving as the primer. Following uracil-DNA glycosylase treatment, all cDNA underwent a first 18-cycle PCR with the universal primers M1SS and BC2_uni_R. In the authors' own workflow: Each sample was normalized by randomly selecting 1 million high-quality reads, each carrying a distinct molecular identifier. Reads sharing molecular identifiers were discarded rather than binned into consensus sequences. CDR3 identification, clonotype clustering and error correction used MiTCR with a Q25 quality threshold and the strictest error-elimination algorithm. A nonparametric unseen species model with Euler transformation was used to estimate a lower bound on total TCR beta diversity. TCRdb reran the public reads through fastp at Q25 and MiXCR, keeping productive beta chains. Duplicate CDR3 protein sequences are folded into a single record with the most common DNA and genes. TCRdb's processing, not the study's, gives the V and J calls here. For this sample the table gives some 1,000,000 distinct CDR3 sequences, of which around 27% were detected only once. Of the sample, about 0.72% is held by the ten largest clones.

Systemically healthy Caucasian individuals from Russia, some 36 in total and aged roughly 6 to 90 years, were included as donors. Ten milliliters of peripheral blood were drawn from each donor into EDTA-treated Vacutainer tubes. Ficoll-Paque density-gradient centrifugation was used to isolate PBMCs, with at least 6.5 million per sample. Total RNA was extracted from PBMCs with Trizol reagent, with at least 6 micrograms obtained per sample. For every donor, an aliquot of PBMCs went through flow cytometry to measure the percentages of naive CD45RAhigh/CD27high T cells. In addition, the sample was reused for a study of T cells of mothers and their children. As that second paper reports: Nine systemically healthy Caucasian individuals, comprising three mothers and their six children, were included as donors. cDNA synthesis used all of the extracted RNA, with 1.5 ug of RNA in each 15 ul reaction. In the second PCR, sample barcodes and 2-4 random nucleotides were introduced via the M1S primer. More than 9 million TCR beta CDR3 reads were obtained from each mother, and several million reads were obtained from each child. TCR recombination output is similarly shaped by thymic selection in related and unrelated pairs, with a minor effect exerted by inherited differences. Normalized repertoire overlap in related mother-child pairs was always slightly higher than in unrelated mother-child pairs, but the difference was never significant. Persistent microchimeric T cell clones were not detected, at a sensitivity of about 100 clones per million clonotypes. In the study, deep NGS was used to compare the TCR beta repertoires of mothers and children, and features distinguishing related mother-child pairs from unrelated individuals were sought. The mean age was roughly 36 +/- 4 years for the mothers and approximately 11 +/- 4 years for the children. Libraries were sequenced on Illumina HiSeq 2000 with 100+100 nt paired-end reads after adapter ligation with NEBNext reagents. To prevent cross-contamination, the mother and child libraries were prepared one month apart and sequenced in separate runs. For each donor, somewhere between roughly 500,000 and 2,100,000 distinct TCR beta clonotypes were identified. Naive TCR beta clonotypes were estimated from low-frequency clonotypes matched to each donor's FACS-determined naive share, without sorting.

The chain couples TRBV29-1 to TRBJ2-5, and perhaps TRBD1 as D gene, on 6 matching bases. The end of the DNA aligns better with TRBJ2-7, so the J call may be wrong. The TCR comes from a girl aged 2 to 10 in good health. Sequenced input: blood. The nucleotides read TGCAGCGTTGAAGGTAACAGGGCCTACGAGCAGTACTTC. This translates into CSVEGNRAYEQYF.